Each of the 24 T cell receptor beta chains below was sequenced from the same sample in a study of T-cell memory formation after mild COVID-19. A single record per CDR3 protein comes from TCRdb applying MiXCR to the 5' RACE reads. The profile shows about 140,000 distinct CDR3 sequences, roughly 13% of them singletons. Sequenced sample: PBMCs or a T cell subset sorted from them (not recorded which). The receptors shown here come from an adult woman who had mild COVID-19 (a few samples of this study predate the infection). Cell type and time point are not known.

The chain has TRBV14 and TRBJ2-7; 10 bases are a match to TRBD2. V lost 5 bases to trimming and J lost 2 bases; unmatched junction nucleotides: 9. CDR1 and CDR2 (germline): SGHDN, FVKESK. This CDR3 spans 16 amino acids. CDR3 region: CASSLASGRGPYEQYF. CDR3 coding DNA: TGTGCCAGCAGCTTAGCTAGCGGGAGAGGCCCCTACGAGCAGTACTTC. Supplemented by reference TRBV14 and TRBJ2-7, the full variable domain reads EAGVTQFPSHSVIEKGQTVTLRCDPISGHDNLYWYRRVMGKEIKFLLHFVKESKQDESGMPNNRFLAERTGGTYSTLKVQPAELEDSGVYFCASSLASGRGPYEQYFGPGTRLTVT.

This chain joins TRBV7-3 and TRBJ2-1, with 8 bases lining up with TRBD2. The CDR3 loop spans 16 amino acids. Trimming at V came to 5 bases and at J to 0 bases, leaving 6 bases not matched to a gene. The germline V gene has CDR1 SGHTA and CDR2 FQGTGA. The CDR3 DNA reads TGTGCCAGCAGCACTCTAGCGGGCAACTCCTACAATGAGCAGTTCTTC. It is translated as CASSTLAGNSYNEQFF.

This clonotype came up a few times. The chain links TRBV4-1 to TRBJ1-1, with a possible D match to TRBD1 (5 bases). V was cut by 4 bases and J by 0 bases, with 15 bases left in between. There are 16 residues in the CDR3. Germline-derived CDR1 and CDR2 are MGHRA and YSYEKL. In DNA, the CDR3 is TGCGCCAGCAGCCCCGGACTAGGGGCCGTGAACACTGAAGCTTTCTTT. Its translation is CASSPGLGAVNTEAFF.

In this sample, this clonotype turned up a few times. The V and J genes are TRBV4-1 and TRBJ1-5; no reliable D call. Trimming left V 0 bases short and J 11 bases short, with 14 bases between. CDR3 size: 14 residues. CDR1 and CDR2 (germline): MGHRA, YSYEKL. DNA of the CDR3: TGCGCCAGCAGCCAAGAAATGGGCACTCTAGCCCAGCATTTT. This sequence encodes CASSQEMGTLAQHF.

The chain has TRBV9 and TRBJ2-3; 8 bases are a match to TRBD2. CDR1 and CDR2 from the germline V gene are SGDLS and YYNGEE. V lost 0 bases, J lost 3 bases, and 6 bases stayed unmatched. This CDR3 has 16 amino acids. This CDR3 is CASSVGVRLATDTQYF. CDR3 bases: TGTGCCAGCAGCGTAGGGGTTCGACTAGCGACAGATACGCAGTATTTT.

This clonotype was seen a few times. The rearrangement links TRBV6-2 or TRBV6-3 to TRBJ2-7; a weak D match, TRBD2 (6 bases). Trimming stripped 6 bases from V and 5 bases from J, with 17 bases between. This CDR3 comprises 14 residues. The germline V gene has CDR1 MNHEY and CDR2 SVGEGT. CDR3 bases: TGTGCCAGCAGGTACACAGGAGGGGATAACGAGCAGTACTTC. Protein product: CASRYTGGDNEQYF.

J is TRBJ2-1 and V is TRBV7-9, with D possibly being TRBD1 or TRBD2 (5 bases each). Trimming cost V 3 bases and J 2 bases, with 14 bases left between them. The CDR3 loop spans 16 amino acids. Germline CDR1 is SEHNR and CDR2 is FQNEAQ (reference sequence). The CDR3 DNA sequence: TGTGCCAGCAGCTTCGGGGCAGGGTTGACCTACAATGAGCAGTTCTTC. Protein product: CASSFGAGLTYNEQFF. The variable domain in full, with the rest retrieved from reference TRBV7-9 and TRBJ2-1, is DTGVSQNPRHKITKRGQNVTFRCDPISEHNRLYWYRQTLGQGPEFLTYFQNEAQLEKSRLLSDRFSAERPKGSFSTLEIQRTEQGDSAMYLCASSFGAGLTYNEQFFGPGTRLTVL.

V and J are TRBV11-2 and TRBJ2-5; 8 bases match TRBD2. The length of the CDR3 is 16 residues. Germline V gives CDR1 SGHAT, CDR2 FQNNGV. V lost 4 bases and J lost 4; bases outside the gene matches: 11. CDR3 nucleotides: TGTGCCAGCAGCTCCGCCCCGGCTAGCGGGTTAGAGACCCAGTACTTC. Residues: CASSSAPASGLETQYF.

V is TRBV7-2 and J is TRBJ2-7; D possibly corresponds to TRBD1 (6 bases). This CDR3 region has 16 residues. The V end lost 5 bases, the J end lost 5 bases, and 22 bases lay between the germline ends. CDR1 and CDR2 from the germline V gene are SGHTA and FQGNSA. The CDR3 reads CASSPPNRVEGHEQYF. Written as DNA, the CDR3 is TGTGCCAGCAGCCCCCCTAACAGGGTAGAAGGCCACGAGCAGTACTTC.

This chain uses TRBV7-6 with TRBJ2-7, with D perhaps matching TRBD2 (6 bases). The CDR3 contains 13 residues. The germline CDR1 and CDR2 sequences are SGHVS and FNYEAQ. The V end was cut by 2 bases, the J end by 5 bases, with 10 bases between. The CDR3, as DNA: TGTGCCAGCAGCTTACCGGGGGATAACGAGCAGTACTTC. Translated: CASSLPGDNEQYF.

This clonotype was observed a few times. V is TRBV9 and J is TRBJ2-1, with 10 bases aligning to TRBD2. After removal of 0 bases from V and 1 base from J, the junction contained 1 base not matched to a gene. The CDR3 is 16 residues long. Germline CDR1 is SGDLS and CDR2 is YYNGEE. CDR3 residues: CASSVEGLASYNEQFF. CDR3 nucleotides: TGTGCCAGCAGCGTAGAGGGACTAGCGTCCTACAATGAGCAGTTCTTC.

The rearrangement joins TRBV4-1 to TRBJ1-1, with D perhaps matching TRBD1 (5 bases). The CDR3 runs to 14 residues. CDR1 is MGHRA, CDR2 YSYEKL, per germline. Deletions cut 7 bases from V and 4 bases from J, with 16 bases between. The CDR3 DNA reads TGCGCCAGCACCCAGCTGGGGGGTGGCACTGAAGCTTTCTTT. Residues: CASTQLGGGTEAFF.

This chain links TRBV15 with TRBJ2-7; 12 bases match TRBD2. The CDR3 sequence is 17 residues long. The germline gives CDR1 LNHNV, CDR2 YYDKDF (reference sequence). Trimming cost V 0 bases and J 1 base; bases outside gene matches: 4. The CDR3 sequence is CATSRDTSGRWSYEQYF. Written as DNA, the CDR3 is TGTGCCACCAGCAGAGATACTAGCGGGAGGTGGTCCTACGAGCAGTACTTC.

V is TRBV12-3 or TRBV12-4 and J is TRBJ1-1, with D perhaps TRBD1 (5 bases). V was pared by 6 bases and J by 5 bases, with 10 bases between. This CDR3 has 12 residues. The CDR3 sequence: CASRGQGTEAFF. CDR3 in DNA: TGTGCCAGCAGGGGCCAGGGAACTGAAGCTTTCTTT.

The gene calls are TRBV4-2 and TRBJ2-1; 12 nucleotides line up with TRBD2. The germline V gene encodes CDR1 LGHNA and CDR2 YNFKEQ. The CDR3 totals 18 residues. V shed 1 base, J shed 6 bases, and the junction held 10 bases outside the gene matches. The CDR3 reads CASSQVFDGLAGINEQFF. The DNA for the CDR3 is TGTGCCAGCAGCCAAGTATTCGACGGACTAGCGGGGATCAATGAGCAGTTCTTC.

The chain recombines TRBV7-2 with TRBJ1-2; no definite D call. With 1 base removed from V and 4 bases from J, the gap between germline ends came to 10 bases. Germline CDR1 and CDR2: SGHTA and FQGNSA. This CDR3 region has 14 residues. The CDR3 reads CASSLEHPGYGYTF. CDR3 sequence (DNA): TGTGCCAGCAGCTTAGAACACCCTGGCTATGGCTACACCTTC.

The chain carries TRBV5-1 and TRBJ2-7, with D uncertain. V was clipped by 0 bases and J by 2 bases, with 12 bases between them. The germline V gene encodes CDR1 SGHRS and CDR2 YFSETQ. CDR3 length equals 15 residues. The CDR3 region is CASSLAPRDTYEQYF. In DNA form, the CDR3 reads TGCGCCAGCAGCTTGGCCCCCCGAGACACCTACGAGCAGTACTTC.

This CDR3 reads CASSSLDRGSYNEQFF. The CDR3, as DNA: TGCGCCAGCAGCTCACTGGACAGGGGCTCCTACAATGAGCAGTTCTTC. The chain is built from TRBV5-1 and TRBJ2-1; 9 nucleotides match TRBD1. Germline CDR1 is SGHRS and CDR2 is YFSETQ. There are 16 residues in the CDR3. V was clipped by 3 bases and J by 0 bases; unmatched bases: 4.

This clonotype showed up just a few times. DNA for the CDR3: TGTGCCAGCAGCGAAAATTCCAATTACTACAATGAGCAGTTCTTC. It yields the protein CASSENSNYYNEQFF. The J gene is TRBJ2-1, the V gene TRBV7-9; no clear D gene. Per the germline V gene, CDR1 is SEHNR and CDR2 is FQNEAQ (reference sequence). Trimming cost V 5 bases and J 3 bases, with 14 bases left between them. The CDR3 is 15 amino acids.

J is TRBJ2-1 and V is TRBV5-1; TRBD1 is a possible D gene (6 bases). The germline gives CDR1 SGHRS, CDR2 YFSETQ. This CDR3 region has 14 residues. Trimming took 4 bases from V and 4 from J, leaving 12 bases between them. The CDR3 protein is CASSAWTEYNEQFF. DNA for the CDR3: TGCGCCAGCAGCGCCTGGACAGAGTACAATGAGCAGTTCTTC.

The sample holds many counts of this clonotype. The chain combines TRBV15 with TRBJ1-6, with a possible D match to TRBD1 (5 bases). Germline assignment: CDR1 LNHNV and CDR2 YYDKDF (reference sequence). The CDR3 contains 14 residues. The germline V and J ends were trimmed by 4 bases and 7 bases, with 11 bases remaining between them. In DNA, the CDR3 is TGTGCCACCAGCACCTCAGGGACCAATTCACCCCTCCACTTT. Amino acids: CATSTSGTNSPLHF.

The chain recombines TRBV15 with TRBJ1-1, with unresolved D. Germline V CDR1 and CDR2: LNHNV, YYDKDF (reference sequence). V lost 7 bases and J lost 3, with 15 bases in between. The length of the CDR3 is 14 residues. The CDR3 DNA reads TGTGCCACCAAAGCGATCGGGTGGTACACTGAAGCTTTCTTT. Its translation is CATKAIGWYTEAFF.

The rearrangement uses TRBV7-8 and TRBJ2-3; D unresolved. Trimming took off 5 bases at V and 2 bases at J, with 14 bases between the two ends. Per germline, CDR1 SGHVS and CDR2 FQNEAQ. The CDR3 is made up of 15 amino acids. CDR3 DNA sequence: TGTGCCAGCAGCCCTAGGGTCGAGGACACAGATACGCAGTATTTT. Its translation is CASSPRVEDTDTQYF.

This clonotype turned up a few times. The CDR3 spells CASSRGASGDTIYF. The CDR3, as DNA: TGTGCCAGCAGCCGTGGGGCGTCGGGAGACACCATATATTTT. V is TRBV7-2 and J is TRBJ1-3, with TRBD1 as a possible D gene (5 bases). The CDR3 loop spans 14 amino acids. V shed 5 bases and J shed 8 bases, with 16 bases lying between them. Germline V gene lookup returns CDR1 SGHTA and CDR2 FQGNSA.